A selection of T cell receptor beta chains follows, all from one sample in a study of blood T cell repertoires in COVID-19. This table comes from immunoSEQ multiplex PCR, and its TCRdb copy is limited to in-frame clones, with some not included. The sample shows under 300,000 clones, 84% of them seen only once. Sequenced material: PBMCs or T cells enriched from blood (not recorded which). These receptors all come from a man aged 45-60 years who had recovered from COVID-19. The CDR3 runs from the conserved cysteine through the conserved F or W. The order of the fields is J gene, D gene, clone size, V gene, CDR3 DNA, CDR3 protein. The D gene is left open where the match is weak. Size values are once, few and many counts, or a class for expanded clones, and some rows have none.

TRBJ2-1	NA	NA	TRBV10-3	TGTGCCATCAGAGCCGGGCCCGCAGCGGGTTATGAGCAGTTCTTC	CAIRAGPAAGYEQFF
TRBJ1-4	NA	NA	TRBV4-1	TGCGCCAGCAGCCATTTCGGGACACCTAATGAAAAACTGTTTTTT	CASSHFGTPNEKLFF
TRBJ1-5	NA	NA	TRBV28	TGTGCCAGCAGAGCTAGGAATCAGCCCCAGCATTTT	CASRARNQPQHF
TRBJ2-7	TRBD1	NA	TRBV4-1	TGCGCCAGCAGCTACAGAACCGGGACAGGGCAGTACGAGCAGTACTTC	CASSYRTGTGQYEQYF
TRBJ2-7	NA	NA	TRBV7-8	TGTGCCAGCAGCCCCCTCCGGACAGCCTCCTACGAGCAGTACTTC	CASSPLRTASYEQYF
TRBJ1-5	NA	NA	TRBV19	TGTGCCAGTAACCAGCTTGGTGGGGCGAGCAATCAGCCCCAGCATTTT	CASNQLGGASNQPQHF
TRBJ2-2	NA	NA	TRBV2	TGTGCCAGCGAGACATACTCGAACACCGGGGAGCTGTTTTTT	CASETYSNTGELFF
TRBJ1-3	NA	NA	TRBV1	TGCACCAGCAGCCAAGGCAGAGCGGCAGGAAACACCATATATTTT	CTSSQGRAAGNTIYF
TRBJ2-1	TRBD2	NA	TRBV27	TGTGCCAGCAGTTTATTTGCGGGGGGTGAGCAGTTCTTC	CASSLFAGGEQFF
TRBJ1-1	NA	NA	TRBV19	TGTGCCAGTACTCCTTCCGGGGGGTCAACGAACACTGAAGCTTTCTTT	CASTPSGGSTNTEAFF
TRBJ2-3	TRBD2	NA	TRBV4-1	TGCGCCAGCAGCTTCGGACTAGCGGGAGGAGATACGCAGTATTTT	CASSFGLAGGDTQYF
TRBJ2-1	TRBD1	NA	TRBV28	TGTGCCAGCAGTTCGTCAGGACAGGGGGCGAGAAATGAGCAGTTCTTC	CASSSSGQGARNEQFF
TRBJ1-1	NA	NA	TRBV5-5	TGTGCCAGCAGCTTGGAGCCGAGATTTACTGACACTGAAGCTTTCTTT	CASSLEPRFTDTEAFF
TRBJ1-5	NA	NA	TRBV10-3	TGTGCCATCAGTGAGTCTCGGGGGGTCAATCAGCCCCAGCATTTT	CAISESRGVNQPQHF
TRBJ2-3	TRBD2	NA	TRBV9	TGTGCCAGCAGCGTAGGGCCCCTAGCGGGGGAAGATACGCAGTATTTT	CASSVGPLAGEDTQYF
TRBJ1-1	TRBD1	NA	TRBV19	TGTGCCAGTAGTAAGGTGAGGGGGCTAGAAGCTTTCTTT	CASSKVRGLEAFF
TRBJ2-2	TRBD2	few	TRBV5-8	TGTGCCAGCAGTCCGCCGGGACTAACGAACACCGGGGAGCTGTTTTTT	CASSPPGLTNTGELFF
TRBJ2-3	NA	NA	TRBV9	TGTGCCAGCAGCACGGGACTGATCACAGATACGCAGTATTTT	CASSTGLITDTQYF
TRBJ1-1	TRBD1	NA	TRBV7-2	TGTGCCAGCAGCTTAGACAGGGGTGGGACTGAAGCTTTCTTT	CASSLDRGGTEAFF
TRBJ2-1	NA	NA	TRBV24-1	TGTGCCACCAGTGATTTGCAATCAGACAATGAGCAGTTCTTC	CATSDLQSDNEQFF
TRBJ2-1	TRBD2	NA	TRBV9	TGTGCCAGCAGCGTAGGTCTAGCGGGACGGGATGAGCAGTTCTTC	CASSVGLAGRDEQFF
TRBJ2-2	NA	NA	TRBV27	TGTGCCAGCAGTTTCGGCGGGGTCGGGAACACCGGGGAGCTGTTTTTT	CASSFGGVGNTGELFF
TRBJ1-2	TRBD1	NA	TRBV30	TGTGCCTGGAGCCCAGGGACAGTCTATGGCTACACCTTC	CAWSPGTVYGYTF
TRBJ1-1	TRBD1	NA	TRBV27	TGTGCCAGCAGTTTCAGGACACAGGGGACTGAAGCTTTCTTT	CASSFRTQGTEAFF
TRBJ2-7	NA	NA	TRBV6-5	TGTGCCAGCAGTCCCCTTACAGGTGGCTCCTACGAGCAGTACTTC	CASSPLTGGSYEQYF
TRBJ1-3	NA	NA	TRBV10-1	TGCGCCAGCAGTGAGGAACAGGGCTACTCTGGAAACACCATATATTTT	CASSEEQGYSGNTIYF
TRBJ2-3	NA	once	TRBV27	TGTGCCAGCAGTTTGGCGGACAGATACGTTACGCAGTATTTT	CASSLADRYVTQYF
TRBJ2-7	TRBD2	NA	TRBV10-1	TGCGCCAGCAGCCGCGCGACTAGCGGGGGGGCTCATGAGCAGTACTTC	CASSRATSGGAHEQYF
TRBJ2-5	NA	NA	TRBV9	TGTGCCAGTGCCTCAGGGGCAGAGGAGACCCAGTACTTC	CASASGAEETQYF
TRBJ2-7	TRBD1	NA	TRBV3-1/TRBV3-2	TGTGCCAGCAGCCAAGGCCCCCGGGACAGGGGGACCCTGTACTTC	CASSQGPRDRGTLYF
TRBJ2-7	TRBD2	NA	TRBV7-9	TGTGCCAGCAGCGATGCTAGCGGGAGGTCATCCTACGAGCAGTACTTC	CASSDASGRSSYEQYF
TRBJ2-3	NA	NA	TRBV5-1	TGCGCCAGCAGCTTGAATGCGGCGACTACTTATAGCACAGATACGCAGTATTTT	CASSLNAATTYSTDTQYF
TRBJ2-7	NA	NA	TRBV4-3	TGCGCCAGCAGCGCGGGGCTTCGGAACGAGCAGTACTTC	CASSAGLRNEQYF
TRBJ2-4	TRBD2	NA	TRBV11-3	TGTGCCAGCAGCTCCAGCGGGAGGTTAACCAAAAACATTCAGTACTTC	CASSSSGRLTKNIQYF
TRBJ1-5	NA	NA	TRBV29-1	TGCAGCGTTGAAGGAGGGGGGGGTCAGCCCCAGCATTTT	CSVEGGGGQPQHF
TRBJ1-1	TRBD1	many	TRBV5-1	TGCGCCAGCAGCAGGGGAGGACAGGGGGTTATACGGACTGAAGCTTTCTTT	CASSRGGQGVIRTEAFF
TRBJ2-5	TRBD2	NA	TRBV5-5	TGTGCCAGCAGCCCGGCAACCGGGACTAGCGGGACCCAGTACTTC	CASSPATGTSGTQYF
TRBJ2-3	TRBD2	NA	TRBV4-3	TGCGCCAGCAGCCAAGACCTAGCGGGTCCCAACACAGATACGCAGTATTTT	CASSQDLAGPNTDTQYF
TRBJ1-2	TRBD1	NA	TRBV6-5	TGTGCCAGCAGTAAGACAGGGGTTTATGGCTACACCTTC	CASSKTGVYGYTF
TRBJ2-1	NA	NA	TRBV19	TGTGCCAGTAGTATCGCCTCGACAGTATACAATGAGCAGTTCTTC	CASSIASTVYNEQFF
TRBJ2-5	TRBD1	NA	TRBV9	TGTGCCAGCAGCGTAGCCAGGGGGCATGAGACCCAGTACTTC	CASSVARGHETQYF
TRBJ1-6	NA	NA	TRBV13	TGTGCCAGCAGCTTAGGCCGCGGCTCCTATAATTCACCCCTCCACTTT	CASSLGRGSYNSPLHF
TRBJ1-1	TRBD1	NA	TRBV11-3	TGTGCCAGTTCAAGAAGTGGACAGGGGGACACTGAAGCTTTCTTT	CASSRSGQGDTEAFF
TRBJ2-5	TRBD2	few	TRBV6-6	TGTGCCAGCAGCTCCCCAACTAGCGGTACAGACTTC	CASSSPTSGTDF
TRBJ2-5	TRBD1	NA	TRBV2	TGTGCCAGAGCCGGGACAGGGGAAGAGACCCAGTACTTC	CARAGTGEETQYF
TRBJ2-6	NA	NA	TRBV5-4	TGTGCCAGCAGCTTGATGATGCGGGACTCTGGGGCCAACGTCCTGACTTTC	CASSLMMRDSGANVLTF
TRBJ2-5	TRBD2	NA	TRBV5-6	TGTGCCAGCACCGGGGGAGGGGTAAAAGAGACCCAGTACTTC	CASTGGGVKETQYF
TRBJ1-2	NA	NA	TRBV11-2	TGTGCCAGCAGCTTAGTCAAGGGGTCGGGCTATGGCTACACCTTC	CASSLVKGSGYGYTF
TRBJ2-1	TRBD2	NA	TRBV28	TGTGCCAGCAGTGGGGCTAGCGGGAGGGCCTCTGAGCAGTTCTTC	CASSGASGRASEQFF
TRBJ1-5	NA	NA	TRBV3-1/TRBV3-2	TGTGCCAGCAGCCAAGATAAGAGGGAGGGTCAGCCCCAGCATTTT	CASSQDKREGQPQHF
TRBJ1-1	NA	NA	TRBV21-1	TGTGCCAGCAGCACTCAACGGGGGAACACTGAAGCTTTCTTT	CASSTQRGNTEAFF
TRBJ2-7	TRBD1	NA	TRBV27	TGTGCCAGCAGCCGAATCCGGGACAGGGTATACGAGCAGTACTTC	CASSRIRDRVYEQYF
TRBJ2-1	TRBD2	NA	TRBV10-2	TGCGCCAGCAAGATTACTAGCGGGAGTATTGAGCAGTTCTTC	CASKITSGSIEQFF
TRBJ2-5	NA	NA	TRBV29-1	TGCAGCGCGGGGGTGGGGCTAGATAGGGAGACCCAGTACTTC	CSAGVGLDRETQYF
TRBJ2-7	NA	NA	TRBV27	TGTGCCAGCAGGTTAAGAGGAATAGGCAGCTACGAGCAGTACTTC	CASRLRGIGSYEQYF
TRBJ2-7	TRBD1	NA	TRBV5-1	TGCGCCAGCAGCTTGAGGCTGGACAGGGGCGAGCAGTACTTC	CASSLRLDRGEQYF
TRBJ2-5	TRBD2	NA	TRBV5-4	TGTGCCAGCAGCTTTCGGCCTAGCGGGGCGGATCACAACCAAGAGACCCAGTACTTC	CASSFRPSGADHNQETQYF